Presented here are 32 T cell receptor beta chains from one specimen sequenced in a study of PD-1 blockade in mismatch repair-deficient tumors. Produced via immunoSEQ multiplex PCR; TCRdb's table is partial and in-frame only. The table lists some 45,000 clones, 77% of them singletons. Sequencing was performed on PBMCs, taken before pembrolizumab treatment. These receptors were taken from an adult with mismatch repair-deficient cancer.

This clone appeared a few times. This chain joins TRBV5-4 and TRBJ1-3; D not certain. The length of the CDR3 is 14 residues. From germline, CDR1 is SGHNT and CDR2 YYREEE (reference sequence). Trimming left V 4 bases short and J 0 bases short, with 8 bases between. The CDR3 loop is CASSERASGNTIYF. The CDR3 nucleotides are TGTGCCAGCAGCGAACGGGCCTCTGGAAACACCATATATTTT.

This clone was counted between two and nine times. This rearrangement joins TRBV5-1 to TRBJ2-7; perhaps TRBD1 as D (8 bases). The CDR3 contains 15 residues. Germline CDR1 reads SGHRS; CDR2 reads YFSETQ. The germline V and J ends were trimmed by 2 bases and 3 bases, with 15 bases remaining between them. The CDR3 region is CASSFGQGLLYEQYF. The CDR3 DNA is TGCGCCAGCAGCTTCGGACAGGGACTACTCTACGAGCAGTACTTC.

The V call is TRBV7-6, the J call TRBJ1-1, with a tentative D call TRBD1 (6 bases). CDR3 length equals 16 residues. Per the germline V gene, CDR1 is SGHVS and CDR2 is FNYEAQ. Deletions cut 2 bases from V and 4 bases from J, with 17 bases between. The CDR3 DNA reads as TGTGCCAGCAGCTTAACGGCGGGGGCACCAGTCACTGAAGCTTTCTTT. It yields the protein CASSLTAGAPVTEAFF.

Only one count was recorded for this clone. This chain connects TRBV9 to TRBJ2-5; TRBD2 might be the D (6 bases). From germline, CDR1 is SGDLS and CDR2 YYNGEE. The CDR3 length is 15 residues. Trimming pared 4 bases from V and 5 bases from J, leaving 18 bases between. The CDR3 is CASSPLLARGETQYF. Here the CDR3 DNA reads TGTGCCAGCAGCCCCCTCCTAGCGAGGGGTGAGACCCAGTACTTC.

The rearrangement joins TRBV7-8 to TRBJ2-5; possible D gene TRBD2, 5 bases. CDR1 is SGHVS, CDR2 FQNEAQ, per germline. The CDR3 totals 12 residues. The V end was cut by 6 bases, the J end by 5 bases, with 10 bases between. CDR3 DNA sequence: TGTGCCAGCAGGGGTGGGGAGGAGACCCAGTACTTC. This encodes CASRGGEETQYF.

The chain recombines TRBV5-6 with TRBJ1-1, with a tentative D call TRBD1 (5 bases). Germline CDR1 SGHDT, CDR2 YYEEEE. CDR3 length: 17 amino acids. Trimming took 5 bases from V and 5 from J, leaving 25 bases between them. The CDR3 reads CASSSPRRGGGWTEAFF. The CDR3 DNA reads TGTGCCAGCAGTTCTCCTCGTAGGGGCGGCGGGTGGACTGAAGCTTTCTTT.

The chain has TRBV18 and TRBJ1-5; D not certain. The length of the CDR3 is 14 residues. Germline-derived CDR1 and CDR2 are KGHSH and LQKENI. Trimming removed 1 base at V and 2 bases at J, with 6 bases between. The DNA for the CDR3 is TGTGCCAGCTCACCACGCCCGGGCAATCAGCCCCAGCATTTT. Protein product: CASSPRPGNQPQHF.

This chain joins TRBV10-1 and TRBJ2-3, with D hard to call. The V end was cut by 2 bases, the J end by 6 bases, with 9 bases between. The germline V gene has CDR1 WNHNN and CDR2 SYGVQD (reference sequence). The CDR3 is 13 residues long. CDR3 sequence reads: CASSEGLADTQYF. Here the CDR3 DNA reads TGCGCCAGCAGTGAGGGGTTGGCGGATACGCAGTATTTT.

The rearrangement uses TRBV7-9 and TRBJ2-7, with 7 bases lining up with TRBD1. The trim removed 5 bases at V and 5 bases at J, leaving 3 bases unmatched. Germline CDR1 reads SEHNR; CDR2 reads FQNEAQ (reference sequence). This CDR3 comprises 12 residues. The chain's CDR3 is CASSIDRDEQYF. CDR3 bases: TGTGCCAGCAGCATAGACAGGGACGAGCAGTACTTC.

The CDR3 sequence: CASRLGTVNTEAFF. CDR3 nucleotides: TGCGCCAGCAGACTCGGGACGGTCAACACTGAAGCTTTCTTT. The chain employs TRBV5-1 and TRBJ1-1, with TRBD1 as a possible D gene (5 bases). There are 14 residues in the CDR3. In germline, CDR1 is SGHRS, CDR2 YFSETQ. V was pared by 5 bases and J by 2 bases, with 13 bases between.

The chain employs TRBV9 and TRBJ2-3; no clear D. V was cut by 0 bases and J by 2 bases, with 4 bases left in between. In germline, CDR1 is SGDLS, CDR2 YYNGEE. The CDR3 extends over 13 amino acids. The CDR3, as DNA: TGTGCCAGCAGCGTAGTCATCACAGATACGCAGTATTTT. This gives the protein CASSVVITDTQYF.

The rearrangement links TRBV5-1 to TRBJ1-2, with 9 bases identical to TRBD1. The CDR3 contains 14 residues. The germline gives CDR1 SGHRS, CDR2 YFSETQ. V dropped 5 bases and J dropped 3; count of bases not matched to a gene: 5. The CDR3 here is CASSQQGADYGYTF. The DNA of the CDR3 is TGCGCCAGCAGTCAACAGGGGGCGGACTATGGCTACACCTTC.

Turning to this clone: The sample holds other DNA sequences that translate to the same CDR3. This rearrangement joins TRBV30 to TRBJ2-5, with a possible D match to TRBD2 (5 bases). Per germline, CDR1 GTSNPN and CDR2 SVGIG (reference sequence). CDR3 length: 13 residues. The germline V and J ends were trimmed by 1 base and 2 bases, with 8 bases remaining between them. Here the CDR3 reads CAWSGGLQETQYF. For the CDR3, the DNA is TGTGCCTGGAGTGGCGGGCTACAAGAGACCCAGTACTTC.

The chain couples TRBV27 to TRBJ1-1, with a tentative D call TRBD1 (6 bases). Trimming removed 5 bases at V and 4 bases at J, with 20 bases between. Germline CDR1 is MNHEY and CDR2 is SMNVEV (reference sequence). The CDR3 consists of 16 residues. The CDR3 sequence is CASSLAGGVVGTEAFF. DNA for the CDR3: TGTGCCAGCAGTCTCGCGGGGGGCGTGGTAGGCACTGAAGCTTTCTTT.

This chain uses TRBV12-2 with TRBJ1-5. TRBV12-2 has pseudogene status. This CDR3 comprises 13 residues. The CDR3 region is CASQGGDNQPQHF. The CDR3 DNA follows: TGTGCAAGTCAGGGAGGGGACAATCAGCCCCAGCATTTT.

The V and J genes are TRBV7-9 and TRBJ1-5; 9 bases align to TRBD1. CDR3 length equals 18 residues. V shed 6 bases, J shed 7 bases, and the junction held 19 bases outside the gene matches. Germline CDR1 SEHNR, CDR2 FQNEAQ (reference sequence). The DNA of the CDR3 is TGTGCCAGCAGTCTTGAACGGAGGTTGGACAGGGGTTACCAGCCCCAGCATTTT. It encodes CASSLERRLDRGYQPQHF. The full variable domain, completed using reference TRBV7-9 and TRBJ1-5, is DTGVSQNPRHKITKRGQNVTFRCDPISEHNRLYWYRQTLGQGPEFLTYFQNEAQLEKSRLLSDRFSAERPKGSFSTLEIQRTEQGDSAMYLCASSLERRLDRGYQPQHFGDGTRLSIL.

The chain recombines TRBV27 with TRBJ2-7; D remains unclear. V was shortened by 5 bases and J by 2 bases, with 13 bases between the two germline ends. The CDR3 sequence is 14 residues long. Germline loops: CDR1 MNHEY, CDR2 SMNVEV (reference sequence). The CDR3 nucleotides are TGTGCCAGCAGTCCCTCACAAGGGCCCTACGAGCAGTACTTC. This gives the protein CASSPSQGPYEQYF.

The chain combines TRBV4-3 with TRBJ1-5; D possibly corresponds to TRBD1 (6 bases). Trimming removed 1 base at V and 9 bases at J, with 13 bases between. Germline lookup yields CDR1 LGHNA and CDR2 YSLEER. The CDR3 contains 14 residues. The CDR3 nucleotides read TGCGCCAGCAGCCAAGGGACAGCCGAGGTGCCCCAGCATTTT. Its protein is CASSQGTAEVPQHF.

This chain connects TRBV7-9 to TRBJ2-3; D may be TRBD1 or TRBD2 (6 bases each). The CDR3 covers 15 residues. CDR1 and CDR2 (germline): SEHNR, FQNEAQ (reference sequence). V shed 8 bases and J shed 2 bases, with 17 bases lying between them. In nucleotides, the CDR3 is TGTGCCAGCCAACCTTACAGGGACTTCACAGATACGCAGTATTTT. This codes for CASQPYRDFTDTQYF.

This clone was detected a few times. The chain carries TRBV27 and TRBJ2-7, with 11 bases identical to TRBD1. V lost 5 bases to trimming and J lost 7 bases; unmatched junction nucleotides: 7. Germline V CDR1 and CDR2: MNHEY, SMNVEV (reference sequence). This CDR3 has 14 amino acids. The CDR3 reads CASSKRDRGWEQYF. The CDR3 region has the DNA TGTGCCAGCAGTAAAAGGGACAGGGGGTGGGAGCAGTACTTC.

The chain carries TRBV20-1 and TRBJ2-3; no clear D gene. The CDR3 has 11 residues. Per germline, CDR1 DFQATT and CDR2 SNEGSKA (reference sequence). Trimming took off 1 base at V and 4 bases at J, with 3 bases between the two ends. DNA of the CDR3: TGCAGTGCTAGAGTTTCAGATACGCAGTATTTT. It yields the protein CSARVSDTQYF.

This chain uses TRBV5-6 with TRBJ2-2, with 12 bases that match TRBD2. Germline CDR1 is SGHDT and CDR2 is YYEEEE. V dropped 4 bases and J dropped 4; count of bases not matched to a gene: 8. CDR3 length: 17 amino acids. CDR3 sequence reads: CASSPSGRARGTGELFF. CDR3 sequence (DNA): TGTGCCAGCAGCCCTAGCGGGAGGGCCCGGGGCACCGGGGAGCTGTTTTTT.

The rearrangement links TRBV7-8 to TRBJ1-1, with D hard to call. The germline V gene has CDR1 SGHVS and CDR2 FQNEAQ. Trimming cost V 5 bases and J 4 bases, with 14 bases left between them. The length of the CDR3 is 14 residues. CDR3 sequence (DNA): TGTGCCAGCAGCCCCCCCCCAGTGGGCACTGAAGCTTTCTTT. Encoded protein: CASSPPPVGTEAFF.

V is TRBV27 and J is TRBJ1-1; D remains unclear. The CDR3 contains 14 residues. CDR1 is MNHEY, CDR2 SMNVEV, per germline (reference sequence). V gave up 5 bases and J gave up 0 bases, with 10 bases separating them. CDR3: CASSPLRMNTEAFF. In DNA form, the CDR3 reads TGTGCCAGCAGTCCCCTGCGGATGAACACTGAAGCTTTCTTT.

This chain joins TRBV27 and TRBJ1-1; 9 nucleotides match TRBD1. The J segment lost 6 bases and the V segment lost 3 bases, leaving 8 bases of the junction unmatched. This CDR3 contains 15 residues. Germline CDR1 is MNHEY and CDR2 is SMNVEV (reference sequence). The CDR3 DNA sequence: TGTGCCAGCAGTTTCCGTGACAGGGGGGTTGCTGAAGCTTTCTTT. Its translation is CASSFRDRGVAEAFF.

This clone has a handful of counts. The rearrangement joins TRBV5-6 to TRBJ2-1, with D maybe TRBD1 (6 bases). Between the trimmed V and J ends, which lost 0 bases and 2 bases, there was a span of 9 bases. This CDR3 contains 15 residues. Germline CDR1 is SGHDT and CDR2 is YYEEEE. The CDR3 loop reads CASSLAQGPYNEQFF. In DNA, the CDR3 is TGTGCCAGCAGCTTGGCACAGGGACCCTACAATGAGCAGTTCTTC.

The chain is built from TRBV27 and TRBJ1-2, with TRBD1 matching over 7 bases. Trimming removed 4 bases from V and 3 bases from J; junction bases left unmatched: 8. The CDR3 is 15 residues long. Germline CDR1 is MNHEY and CDR2 is SMNVEV (reference sequence). The chain's CDR3 is CASSSPGTAHYGYTF. The CDR3 DNA follows: TGTGCCAGCAGTTCCCCGGGGACAGCTCACTATGGCTACACCTTC.

The chain carries TRBV5-1 and TRBJ1-2; 10 bases align to TRBD1. CDR1 and CDR2 (germline): SGHRS, YFSETQ. The CDR3 runs 14 residues. J gave up 7 bases and V 1 base, and 4 bases lay outside the gene matches. The CDR3 region is CASSLRTGGGGYTF. In DNA form, the CDR3 reads TGCGCCAGCAGCTTGCGGACAGGGGGAGGTGGCTACACCTTC.

The CDR3 protein is CASSFRTGYNEQFF. The CDR3 DNA sequence: TGTGCCAGCAGCTTCCGGACAGGCTACAATGAGCAGTTCTTC. V is TRBV7-9 and J is TRBJ2-1, with 7 bases fitting TRBD1. The CDR3 covers 14 residues. With 3 bases clipped from V and 3 bases from J, the junction kept 2 bases outside the gene matches. CDR1 and CDR2 from the germline V gene are SEHNR and FQNEAQ (reference sequence).

This clone was counted a single time. This chain joins TRBV7-9 and TRBJ1-5; possibly TRBD1 for D (6 bases). The CDR3 has 15 residues. V was pared by 7 bases and J by 2 bases, with 15 bases between. Germline CDR1 SEHNR, CDR2 FQNEAQ (reference sequence). As DNA, the CDR3 is TGTGCCAGCACCAACGACAGGTTAGGCAATCAGCCCCAGCATTTT. It specifies CASTNDRLGNQPQHF. Using reference TRBV7-9 and TRBJ1-5 for the parts outside the CDR3, the full variable domain is DTGVSQNPRHKITKRGQNVTFRCDPISEHNRLYWYRQTLGQGPEFLTYFQNEAQLEKSRLLSDRFSAERPKGSFSTLEIQRTEQGDSAMYLCASTNDRLGNQPQHFGDGTRLSIL.

The chain has TRBV6-5 and TRBJ1-3; TRBD1 aligns across 8 bases. CDR3 size: 13 residues. The trim removed 2 bases at V and 8 bases at J, leaving 2 bases unmatched. Germline V gene sequence: CDR1 MNHEY, CDR2 SVGAGI. The CDR3 DNA is TGTGCCAGCAGTTACAACAGGGGGGACACCATATATTTT. Its protein product is CASSYNRGDTIYF.

This rearrangement joins TRBV19 to TRBJ1-2; D is perhaps TRBD1 (6 bases). Germline V gives CDR1 LNHDA, CDR2 SQIVND (reference sequence). Trimming pared 6 bases from V and 5 bases from J, leaving 16 bases between. The CDR3 loop spans 14 amino acids. The DNA of the CDR3 is TGTGCCAGTAGGGGTGGGGGCGCACGTTATGGCTACACCTTC. Encoded protein: CASRGGGARYGYTF.